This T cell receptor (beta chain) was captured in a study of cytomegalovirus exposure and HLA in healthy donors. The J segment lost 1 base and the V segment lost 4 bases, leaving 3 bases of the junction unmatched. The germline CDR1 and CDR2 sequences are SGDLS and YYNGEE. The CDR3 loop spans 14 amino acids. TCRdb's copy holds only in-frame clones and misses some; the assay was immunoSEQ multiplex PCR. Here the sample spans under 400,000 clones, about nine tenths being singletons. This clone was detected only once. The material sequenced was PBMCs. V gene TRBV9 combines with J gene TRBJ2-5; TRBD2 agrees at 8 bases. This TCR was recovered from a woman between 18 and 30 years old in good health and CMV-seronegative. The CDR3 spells CASSRSGVQETQYF. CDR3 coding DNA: TGTGCCAGCAGCCGTAGCGGGGTCCAAGAGACCCAGTACTTC.